The clone carrying this TCR beta chain was detected ten times or more. Its antigen remains unknown. The data belong to a study of T-cell memory formation after mild COVID-19. General observations from the study: Researchers report contracting CD4+ clones mostly in CM and EM, with CD8+ clones in EMRA. The finding that pre-infection memory included some responding clones suggested that cross-reactive memory joined.

TCR alpha and TCR beta cDNA libraries carrying sample barcodes and UMIs came from 5'RACE with constant-segment primers. TCRdb ran MiXCR on the 5' RACE reads and lists one entry per CDR3 protein. The repertoire includes approximately 260,000 distinct CDR3 sequences, 16% of them detected once, and about a fifth sits in the top ten. The TCR comes from a man between 18 and 29 years old who had mild COVID-19 (a few samples of this study predate the infection). Cell type and time point are not known. The material sequenced was PBMCs or a T cell subset sorted from them (not recorded which).

CDR3 residues: CASSTQGPGNEQFF. The CDR3 DNA sequence: TGTGCCAGCAGTACGCAAGGCCCGGGGAATGAGCAGTTCTTC. The chain carries TRBV12-3 or TRBV12-4 and TRBJ2-1; D possibly corresponds to TRBD2 (5 bases). With 5 bases removed from V and 7 bases from J, the gap between germline ends came to 15 bases. This CDR3 comprises 14 residues.